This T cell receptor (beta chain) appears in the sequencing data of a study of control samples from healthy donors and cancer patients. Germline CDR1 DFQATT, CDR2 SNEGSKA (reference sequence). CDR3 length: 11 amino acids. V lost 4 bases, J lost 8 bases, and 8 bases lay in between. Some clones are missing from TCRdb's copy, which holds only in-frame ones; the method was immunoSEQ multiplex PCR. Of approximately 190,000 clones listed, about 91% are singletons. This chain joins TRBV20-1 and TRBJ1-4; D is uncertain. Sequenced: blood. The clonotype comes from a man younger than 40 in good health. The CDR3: CSATPREKLFF. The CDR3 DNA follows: TGCAGTGCTACCCCGAGAGAAAAACTGTTTTTT.